The clone carrying this T cell receptor (beta chain) was found a few times. Combining a sample-barcoded 5' primer with a J-beta primer mix, a second PCR ran for roughly 7 to 12 cycles. Researchers report that each sample yielded at least 2.5 million CDR3-containing paired-end reads. TCRdb processed the 5' RACE reads anew with MiXCR; each CDR3 protein has one entry. The top ten clones hold less than 5% of a sample with around 1,600,000 distinct CDR3 sequences, approximately 43% of them seen once. The data were taken from a study of blood T cells in healthy people across ages. Material: blood. This TCR was recovered from a woman under 30 in good health.

DNA of the CDR3: TGTGCCAGCAGCCAAGATTGGAGACGGTCCTATGGCTACACCTTC. Its translation: CASSQDWRRSYGYTF. The rearrangement joins TRBV3-1 to TRBJ1-2, with unresolved D. Per germline, CDR1 LGHDT and CDR2 YNNKEL (reference sequence). This CDR3 contains 15 residues. Trimming stripped 0 bases from V and 4 bases from J, with 12 bases between.